The clone carrying this TCR beta chain was counted at least ten times. Its antigen is still unknown. The data were obtained in a study of blood T cells in healthy people across ages. Looking at the study overall: Researchers report that template switching captured about one barcoded beta molecule per two T cells.

Germline CDR1 is SQVTM and CDR2 is ANQGSEA. The ends lost 6 bases at V and 4 bases at J; junction bases unmatched: 6. The CDR3 has 12 residues. PCR was performed a second time for about 7 to 11 cycles using a sample-barcoded 5' primer and a J-beta primer mix. One entry per CDR3 protein results from TCRdb running MiXCR on the 5' RACE reads. The repertoire consists of just over 1 million distinct CDR3 sequences, with 45% occurring once and the leading ten covering under 20%. Per sample, a minimum of 6 million PBMCs were isolated. Overall study findings and caveats: With age, beta diversity per million T cells declined roughly linearly, significantly by 30 to 50. The diversity estimates, figures obtained from one million T cells, were considered underestimates.

The V and J genes are TRBV29-1 and TRBJ2-7, with 7 nucleotides matching TRBD1. The receptor's source is a woman aged 55-69 years in good health. Sequenced input: blood. The CDR3 reads CSVIPGQYEQYF. CDR3 DNA sequence: TGCAGCGTCATTCCGGGACAGTACGAGCAGTACTTC.